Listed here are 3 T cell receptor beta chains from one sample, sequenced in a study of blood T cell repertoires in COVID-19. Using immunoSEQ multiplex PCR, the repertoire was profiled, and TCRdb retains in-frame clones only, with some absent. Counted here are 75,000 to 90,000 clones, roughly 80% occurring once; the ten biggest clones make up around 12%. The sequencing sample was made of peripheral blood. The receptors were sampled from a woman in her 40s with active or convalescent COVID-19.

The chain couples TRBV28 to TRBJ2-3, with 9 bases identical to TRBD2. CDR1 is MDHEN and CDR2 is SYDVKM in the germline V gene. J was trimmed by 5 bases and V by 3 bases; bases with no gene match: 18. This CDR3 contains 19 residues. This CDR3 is CASSFILEFGGRVGDTQYF. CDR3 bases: TGTGCCAGCAGTTTTATCTTGGAATTTGGCGGGAGGGTTGGAGATACGCAGTATTTT. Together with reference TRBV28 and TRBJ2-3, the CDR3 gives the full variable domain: DVKVTQSSRYLVKRTGEKVFLECVQDMDHENMFWYRQDPGLGLRLIYFSYDVKMKEKGDIPEGYSVSREKKERFSLILESASTNQTSMYLCASSFILEFGGRVGDTQYFGPGTRLTVL.

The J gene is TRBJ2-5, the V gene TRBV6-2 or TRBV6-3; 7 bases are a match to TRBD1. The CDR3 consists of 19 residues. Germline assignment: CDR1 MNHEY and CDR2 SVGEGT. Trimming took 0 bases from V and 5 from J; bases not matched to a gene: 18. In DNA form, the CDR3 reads TGTGCCAGCAGTTACTCGTTTTGGCAGGGGGTTAGGAAGAAGGAGACCCAGTACTTC. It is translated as CASSYSFWQGVRKKETQYF.

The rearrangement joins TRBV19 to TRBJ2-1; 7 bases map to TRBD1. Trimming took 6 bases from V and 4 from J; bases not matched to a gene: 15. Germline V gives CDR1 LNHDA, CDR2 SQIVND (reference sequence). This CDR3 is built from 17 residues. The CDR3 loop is CASSDPGGGGFYNEQFF. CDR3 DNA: TGTGCCAGTAGCGATCCAGGGGGTGGGGGTTTTTACAATGAGCAGTTCTTC. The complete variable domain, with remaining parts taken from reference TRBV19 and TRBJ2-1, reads DGGITQSPKYLFRKEGQNVTLSCEQNLNHDAMYWYRQDPGQGLRLIYYSQIVNDFQKGDIAEGYSVSREKKESFPLTVTSAQKNPTAFYLCASSDPGGGGFYNEQFFGPGTRLTVL.